This TCR beta chain appears in the sequencing data of a study of T cell responses to AZD1222 COVID-19 vaccine. Study-wide results and caveats: Receipt of two AZD1222 doses was followed by a rise in Spike-specific TCR breadth and depth. Spike-spanning, vaccine-associated CD4 TCRs were dominant at 160-218 and 743-854. White British people made up most donors, females outnumbered males, and clonal diversity was possibly underestimated.

This clone occurred once. The target antigen is unknown. Trimming pared 0 bases from V and 4 bases from J, leaving 10 bases between. Germline V gene lookup returns CDR1 SGHRS and CDR2 YFSETQ. This CDR3 has 14 amino acids. Assay: immunoSEQ multiplex PCR; the TCRdb copy retains only in-frame clones and omits some. The data hold about 120,000 clones, with around 90% observed a single time. Sequencing was performed on peripheral blood, taken on day 0 of AZD1222 vaccination. The TCR originated in an adult in good health. This chain connects TRBV5-1 to TRBJ1-2; D is perhaps TRBD1 (6 bases). The CDR3 loop reads CASSLEGQRYGYTF. CDR3 DNA: TGCGCCAGCAGCTTGGAGGGACAACGCTATGGCTACACCTTC.